The T cell receptor beta chain described here comes from a study of vaccination and CD4 T cells after COVID-19. As to this clonotype: Antigen specificity is unknown. This CDR3 is missing its conserved last phenylalanine or tryptophan, likely due to a read error.

Treatment: roughly 10-day PBMC culture with coronavirus spike peptide pools or control peptides (ViraFEST assay). CDR1 and CDR2 (germline): SEHNR, FQNEAQ (reference sequence). This CDR3 has 14 residues. Trimming took 3 bases from V and 8 from J, leaving 16 bases between them. With the Oncomine TCR Beta short-read assay, DNA from cultured CD4+ T cells was sequenced. MiXCR, run by TCRdb on the PCR reads, gives a single entry per CDR3 protein. Among more than 4,500 distinct CDR3 sequences listed, roughly 52% were seen once. Regarding the study as a whole: The study examined relatively few convalescent patients and included no early post-infection timepoints. It was observed that, in convalescent patients, a median about 90% of reactive clones arose only post-vaccination.

Sequencing was carried out using CD4+ T cells from blood, cultured in vitro. V usage is TRBV7-9 and J usage is TRBJ1-2; a possible D gene is TRBD1 (5 bases). The receptor was derived from a human donor who had recovered from COVID-19. CDR3 coding DNA: TGTGCCAGCAGCTTTGCAGGGCGGGCCAGGGGCTACACCTCC. Protein product: CASSFAGRARGYTS.